The 21 T cell receptor beta chains reported below all come from one sample, sequenced in a study of blood T cell repertoires in COVID-19. Data came from immunoSEQ multiplex PCR; TCRdb stores just in-frame clones and leaves some out. The data hold a few hundred thousand clones, with about 90% observed a single time. Sequenced: peripheral blood. Receptors originate from a person between 18 and 30 years old with COVID-19, enrolled during active disease.

This sequence joins TRBV19 and TRBJ1-5; D is ambiguous. V was shortened by 6 bases and J by 5 bases, with 17 bases between the two germline ends. This CDR3 contains 15 residues. Germline CDR1 reads LNHDA; CDR2 reads SQIVND (reference sequence). The chain's CDR3 is CASSLQAGSYQPQHF. CDR3 DNA sequence: TGTGCCAGTAGCCTCCAGGCAGGCAGCTATCAGCCCCAGCATTTT.

This clone occurred once. This sequence joins TRBV19 and TRBJ2-1; 14 nucleotides align to TRBD2. V dropped 5 bases and J dropped 3; count of bases not matched to a gene: 15. The germline CDR1 and CDR2 sequences are LNHDA and SQIVND (reference sequence). CDR3 size: 20 residues. CDR3 nucleotide sequence: TGTGCCAGTAGTTTGGACTCCGGGACTAGCGGGAGTGCCTACTACAATGAGCAGTTCTTC. This gives the protein CASSLDSGTSGSAYYNEQFF.

The V gene is TRBV5-1, the J gene TRBJ1-5; 7 nucleotides align to TRBD1. The CDR3 loop spans 15 amino acids. Unmatched junction bases numbered 2, after V lost 2 bases and J lost 0 bases. The germline gives CDR1 SGHRS, CDR2 YFSETQ. CDR3 loop: CASSFTGDSNQPQHF. For the CDR3, the DNA is TGCGCCAGCAGCTTTACAGGGGATAGCAATCAGCCCCAGCATTTT.

V and J are TRBV10-3 and TRBJ2-1; TRBD2 aligns across 10 bases. V was clipped by 5 bases and J by 0 bases; unmatched bases: 4. This CDR3 has 16 residues. Germline V gene data show CDR1 as ENHRY and CDR2 as SYGVKD. The CDR3 DNA reads TGTGCCATCAGTCTAGCGGGAGATGTCTCCTACAATGAGCAGTTCTTC. Its protein is CAISLAGDVSYNEQFF.

The V and J genes are TRBV7-2 and TRBJ1-2; D not certain. The length of the CDR3 is 14 residues. Germline assignment: CDR1 SGHTA and CDR2 FQGNSA. The V end lost 1 base, the J end lost 0 bases, and 6 bases lay between the germline ends. The chain's CDR3 is CASSLVQANYGYTF. The DNA for the CDR3 is TGTGCCAGCAGCTTAGTGCAGGCTAACTATGGCTACACCTTC.

This chain joins TRBV5-1 and TRBJ2-1; D is perhaps TRBD2 (6 bases). In germline, CDR1 is SGHRS, CDR2 YFSETQ. The CDR3 has 14 residues. V was clipped by 1 base and J by 8 bases, with 13 bases between them. The CDR3, as DNA: TGCGCCAGCAGCTTGTATTCTAGCGTCGATGAGCAGTTCTTC. This gives the protein CASSLYSSVDEQFF.

The rearrangement joins TRBV19 to TRBJ1-2; D gene uncertain. The CDR3 consists of 12 residues. The germline V gene encodes CDR1 LNHDA and CDR2 SQIVND (reference sequence). V was clipped by 7 bases and J by 4 bases, with 10 bases between them. In DNA form, the CDR3 reads TGTGCCAGTACCCTGGGCCTCTATGGCTACACCTTC. It is translated as CASTLGLYGYTF. The whole variable domain, remainder taken from reference TRBV19 and TRBJ1-2, is DGGITQSPKYLFRKEGQNVTLSCEQNLNHDAMYWYRQDPGQGLRLIYYSQIVNDFQKGDIAEGYSVSREKKESFPLTVTSAQKNPTAFYLCASTLGLYGYTFGSGTRLTVV.

The chain uses TRBV28 and TRBJ1-4, with TRBD1 as a possible D gene (6 bases). Trimming shortened V by 9 bases and J by 3 bases, and 14 bases separated the two germline ends. Germline CDR1 and CDR2: MDHEN and SYDVKM. This CDR3 has 14 residues. The CDR3 protein is CASRGGAANEKLFF. CDR3 sequence (DNA): TGTGCCAGTCGGGGGGGGGCGGCTAATGAAAAACTGTTTTTT. The full variable domain, with the rest looked up from reference TRBV28 and TRBJ1-4, is DVKVTQSSRYLVKRTGEKVFLECVQDMDHENMFWYRQDPGLGLRLIYFSYDVKMKEKGDIPEGYSVSREKKERFSLILESASTNQTSMYLCASRGGAANEKLFFGSGTQLSVL.

This clone was observed a single time. This specimen includes other DNA sequences encoding the same CDR3. The chain couples TRBV6-5 to TRBJ1-1, with a possible D match to TRBD1 (6 bases). CDR3 length: 15 residues. Trimming removed 0 bases at V and 4 bases at J, with 12 bases between. CDR1 MNHEY and CDR2 SVGAGI come from the germline V gene. CDR3 nucleotide sequence: TGTGCCAGCAGTTACTCTACAGGGCTCGGCACTGAAGCTTTCTTT. Translation gives CASSYSTGLGTEAFF.

V usage is TRBV7-8 and J usage is TRBJ2-5; no definite D call. In germline, CDR1 is SGHVS, CDR2 FQNEAQ. The V and J ends lost 1 base and 7 bases respectively, with 10 bases between them. This CDR3 is built from 13 residues. Here the CDR3 reads CASSLDAVRTQYF. CDR3 bases: TGTGCCAGCAGCTTAGACGCGGTTAGGACCCAGTACTTC.

This clone has only one observation. The chain joins TRBV5-1 to TRBJ2-2; a possible D gene is TRBD1 (6 bases). Trimming stripped 4 bases from V and 1 base from J, with 11 bases between. Germline-derived CDR1 and CDR2 are SGHRS and YFSETQ. The CDR3 has 15 amino acids. The chain's CDR3 is CASSMGQVNTGELFF. CDR3 bases: TGCGCCAGCAGCATGGGACAAGTGAACACCGGGGAGCTGTTTTTT.

In this sample, this clone turned up once. The chain recombines TRBV4-1 with TRBJ2-3; 7 nucleotides align to TRBD2. V shed 0 bases and J 1 base; nucleotides not matched to a gene: 7. Germline V gives CDR1 MGHRA, CDR2 YSYEKL. The length of the CDR3 is 17 residues. CDR3 protein: CASSQDRATSGTDTQYF. The CDR3 DNA reads TGCGCCAGCAGCCAAGATCGGGCCACTAGCGGCACAGATACGCAGTATTTT.

V gene TRBV5-1 combines with J gene TRBJ2-1; weak D call: TRBD2 (5 bases). CDR3 size: 15 residues. V was clipped by 0 bases and J by 2 bases, with 9 bases between them. Per the germline V gene, CDR1 is SGHRS and CDR2 is YFSETQ. The CDR3 DNA follows: TGCGCCAGCAGCTTGGCAAGCGGAGCCTACAATGAGCAGTTCTTC. This codes for CASSLASGAYNEQFF.

This clone appeared a single time. The chain uses TRBV6-5 and TRBJ2-3, with D perhaps TRBD1 (5 bases). The CDR3 loop spans 15 amino acids. CDR1 MNHEY and CDR2 SVGAGI come from the germline V gene. Trimming took off 0 bases at V and 6 bases at J, with 13 bases between the two ends. The CDR3 nucleotides read TGTGCCAGCAGTTACTCGTTTCAAGGGGCGGATACGCAGTATTTT. Residues: CASSYSFQGADTQYF.

The chain combines TRBV6-2 or TRBV6-3 with TRBJ2-7, with 9 bases lining up with TRBD1. The CDR3 has 14 residues. The ends lost 2 bases at V and 4 bases at J; junction bases unmatched: 3. CDR1 and CDR2 from the germline V gene are MNHEY and SVGEGT. The CDR3 sequence is CASSYRDRVYEQYF. In DNA form, the CDR3 reads TGTGCCAGCAGTTACCGGGACAGGGTATACGAGCAGTACTTC.

V usage is TRBV7-6 and J usage is TRBJ2-2; perhaps TRBD1 as D (5 bases). V lost 2 bases and J 3 bases, leaving 7 bases between the germline ends. Germline CDR1 is SGHVS and CDR2 is FNYEAQ. The CDR3 loop spans 14 amino acids. CDR3: CASSLQGYTGELFF. The CDR3 DNA reads TGTGCCAGCAGCTTACAGGGATACACCGGGGAGCTGTTTTTT.

V is TRBV10-3 and J is TRBJ1-1, with D maybe TRBD1 (6 bases). Trimming removed 6 bases from V and 1 base from J, with 9 bases in between. CDR1 is ENHRY and CDR2 is SYGVKD in the germline V gene. This CDR3 has 13 residues. The CDR3 here is CAIRSQGNTEAFF. CDR3 DNA sequence: TGTGCCATCAGATCACAGGGGAACACTGAAGCTTTCTTT.

The chain has TRBV5-1 and TRBJ2-5; possible D gene TRBD2, 6 bases. The CDR3 consists of 15 residues. Deletions cut 6 bases from V and 2 bases from J, with 17 bases between. CDR1 is SGHRS, CDR2 YFSETQ, per germline. The CDR3 is CASMIGGVKQETQYF. Written as DNA, the CDR3 is TGCGCCAGCATGATCGGGGGAGTAAAGCAAGAGACCCAGTACTTC.

The chain combines TRBV2 with TRBJ1-6; 8 positions match TRBD1. CDR3 length equals 14 residues. J was trimmed by 6 bases and V by 3 bases; bases with no gene match: 1. Germline-derived CDR1 and CDR2 are SNHLY and FYNNEI. CDR3 in amino acids: CASSDQGANSPLHF. The CDR3 nucleotides read TGTGCCAGCAGTGACCAGGGGGCTAATTCACCCCTCCACTTT.

This chain joins TRBV5-4 and TRBJ1-5, with a possible D match to TRBD1 (5 bases). This CDR3 spans 17 amino acids. V shed 1 base and J shed 3 bases, with 17 bases lying between them. CDR1 and CDR2 (germline): SGHNT, YYREEE (reference sequence). The DNA for the CDR3 is TGTGCCAGCAGCTTGACCGGAGGGACGGGGGTCAATCAGCCCCAGCATTTT. Protein: CASSLTGGTGVNQPQHF.

V usage is TRBV5-8 and J usage is TRBJ2-5; 8 nucleotides agree with TRBD2. The CDR3 spans 18 residues. Trimming cost V 0 bases and J 1 base; bases outside gene matches: 11. CDR1 and CDR2 (germline): SGHTS, YDEGEE. The CDR3 sequence is CASSLGQGASGSQETQYF. In DNA, the CDR3 is TGTGCCAGCAGCTTGGGCCAGGGAGCTAGCGGGTCCCAAGAGACCCAGTACTTC. Together with reference TRBV5-8 and TRBJ2-5, the CDR3 gives the full variable domain: EAGVTQSPTHLIKTRGQQATLRCSPISGHTSVYWYQQALGLGLQFLLWYDEGEERNRGNFPPRFSGRQFPNYSSELNVNALELEDSALYLCASSLGQGASGSQETQYFGPGTRLLVL.